The present T cell receptor (beta chain) was sequenced within a study of shared T cell receptors in the human thymus. The length of the CDR3 is 15 residues. After removal of 6 bases from V and 1 base from J, the junction contained 8 bases not matched to a gene. Germline CDR1 is LNHDA and CDR2 is SQIVND (reference sequence). Using immunoSEQ multiplex PCR, the repertoire was profiled, and TCRdb retains in-frame clones only, with some absent. The sample consists of some 700,000 clones, roughly 90% of them appearing once. This sample was also put to use in a study of human thymus T cells. That study reports: Related research found strongly overlapping thymic repertoires in unrelated individuals.

The chain uses TRBV19 and TRBJ2-7; 8 bases agree with TRBD2. This sequence originates from a boy under two years old with a congenital heart defect. Sequencing was performed on thymocytes. The CDR3 protein is CASRGDSGDSYEQYF. CDR3 nucleotide sequence: TGTGCCAGTAGAGGCGATAGCGGGGATTCCTACGAGCAGTACTTC. The full variable domain, rest sourced from reference TRBV19 and TRBJ2-7, is DGGITQSPKYLFRKEGQNVTLSCEQNLNHDAMYWYRQDPGQGLRLIYYSQIVNDFQKGDIAEGYSVSREKKESFPLTVTSAQKNPTAFYLCASRGDSGDSYEQYFGPGTRLTVT.